Below, 3 T cell receptor beta chains from the same sample are listed, as sequenced in a study of OX40 agonist ivuxolimab in advanced cancers. Clones were read by immunoSEQ multiplex PCR, and TCRdb kept only the in-frame ones, dropping some. The top ten clones hold about 0.95% of a sample with around 68,000 clones, around 90% of them seen once. The material sequenced was CD4+ or CD8+ T cells sorted from blood, taken in a trial of the OX40 agonist ivuxolimab. These receptors came from an adult with an advanced solid tumor such as melanoma, head and neck, liver or kidney cancer.

The chain recombines TRBV5-5 with TRBJ1-4; no clear D. V gave up 4 bases and J gave up 8 bases, with 15 bases separating them. The CDR3 has 14 amino acids. In germline, CDR1 is SGHKS, CDR2 YYEKEE (reference sequence). In DNA form, the CDR3 reads TGTGCCAGCAGCCCTAATCCGGGGTGGGAAAAACTGTTTTTT. Its translation is CASSPNPGWEKLFF.

The chain employs TRBV12-2 and TRBJ2-5; the D segment call TRBD2 is taken from the table without a DNA check. TRBV12-2 is a known pseudogene. The CDR3 spans 15 residues. The DNA for the CDR3 is TGTGCAAGTCGTCCTGTTTCTAGCGAACAAGAGACCCAGTACTTC. Its protein product is CASRPVSSEQETQYF.

A few counts support this clone. The V and J genes are TRBV21-1 and TRBJ1-1. TRBV21-1 is deemed a pseudogene. The CDR3 has 18 amino acids. In DNA, the CDR3 is TGTGCCAGCAGCAAAAGAGGAGGGACCGACGGGGTGAACACTGAAGCTTTCTTT. This gives the protein CASSKRGGTDGVNTEAFF.